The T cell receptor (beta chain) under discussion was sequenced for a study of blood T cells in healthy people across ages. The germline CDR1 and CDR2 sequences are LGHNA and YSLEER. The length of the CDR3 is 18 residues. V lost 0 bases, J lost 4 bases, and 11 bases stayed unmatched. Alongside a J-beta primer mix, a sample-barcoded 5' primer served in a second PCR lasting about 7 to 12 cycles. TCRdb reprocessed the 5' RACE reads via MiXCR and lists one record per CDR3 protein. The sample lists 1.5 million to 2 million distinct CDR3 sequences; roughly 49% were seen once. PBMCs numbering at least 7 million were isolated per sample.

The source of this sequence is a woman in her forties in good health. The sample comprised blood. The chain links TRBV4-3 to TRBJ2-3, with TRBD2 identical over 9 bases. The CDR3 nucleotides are TGCGCCAGCAGCCAAGATAGTCTCGCTAGCGGGGCATCAGATACGCAGTATTTT. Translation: CASSQDSLASGASDTQYF.